A selection of T cell receptor beta chains follows, all from one sample in a study of T-cell reconstitution after alpha-beta-depleted transplantation in children. TCRdb itself ran the PCR reads through MiXCR, one entry per CDR3 protein. The repertoire holds about half a million distinct CDR3 sequences, around 13% seen once, with roughly 5.4% in the top ten. Sample: PBMCs from the stem cell graft donor, taken from the stem cell graft. All receptors come from a human donor who donated a stem cell graft to a child with combined immunodeficiency. Each CDR3 is given with its conserved first and last residue. The order of the fields is CDR3 length, J gene, V gene, clone size, D gene, CDR3 DNA, CDR3 protein. The D gene is left open where the match is weak. Where a row states a size, it is once, few, many or the class of an expanded clone; other rows omit it.

CDR3 length: 13
J gene: TRBJ1-2
V gene: TRBV12-3/TRBV12-4
clone size: NA
D gene: NA
CDR3 DNA: TGTGCCAGCAGAGTTACGGTGTCCTATGGCTACACCTTC
CDR3 protein: CASRVTVSYGYTF

CDR3 length: 15
J gene: TRBJ2-1
V gene: TRBV29-1
clone size: NA
D gene: TRBD2
CDR3 DNA: TGCAGCGTTTCCAGCGGGAGTTTGTTGGGGAATGAGCAGTTCTTC
CDR3 protein: CSVSSGSLLGNEQFF

CDR3 length: 15
J gene: TRBJ2-7
V gene: TRBV6-5
clone size: NA
D gene: TRBD2
CDR3 DNA: TGTGCCAGCAGTTACTCGAGACTAGCGGGAAACGAGCAGTACTTC
CDR3 protein: CASSYSRLAGNEQYF

CDR3 length: 14
J gene: TRBJ2-3
V gene: TRBV20-1
clone size: few
D gene: NA
CDR3 DNA: TGCAGTGCTCCTGCTGATGGCCCAGCAGATACGCAGTATTTT
CDR3 protein: CSAPADGPADTQYF

CDR3 length: 13
J gene: TRBJ2-1
V gene: TRBV27
clone size: NA
D gene: NA
CDR3 DNA: TGTGCCAGCAGTCCCCTCGCGGCCAATGAGCAGTTCTTC
CDR3 protein: CASSPLAANEQFF

CDR3 length: 15
J gene: TRBJ1-1
V gene: TRBV4-3
clone size: few
D gene: TRBD1
CDR3 DNA: TGCGCCAGCAGCCAACGCGCACAGGGGAGAACTGAAGCTTTCTTT
CDR3 protein: CASSQRAQGRTEAFF

CDR3 length: 13
J gene: TRBJ2-1
V gene: TRBV27
clone size: many
D gene: NA
CDR3 DNA: TGTGCCAGCAGTTTAACAGGGCCCAATGAGCAGTTCTTC
CDR3 protein: CASSLTGPNEQFF

CDR3 length: 17
J gene: TRBJ2-2
V gene: TRBV6-2/TRBV6-3
clone size: few
D gene: NA
CDR3 DNA: TGTGCCAGCAGTTCCCATGCCCCAGGGCTTGGTGCCGGGGAGCTGTTTTTT
CDR3 protein: CASSSHAPGLGAGELFF

CDR3 length: 14
J gene: TRBJ1-1
V gene: TRBV20-1
clone size: many
D gene: NA
CDR3 DNA: TGCAGTGCAGGGCTGGGCAGTCGGAACTCTGAAGCTTTCTTT
CDR3 protein: CSAGLGSRNSEAFF

CDR3 length: 18
J gene: TRBJ2-3
V gene: TRBV5-1
clone size: NA
D gene: TRBD2
CDR3 DNA: TGCGCCAGCAGCCCGGGACTAGCGGGGGGGCGGAACACAGATACGCAGTATTTT
CDR3 protein: CASSPGLAGGRNTDTQYF

CDR3 length: 14
J gene: TRBJ2-3
V gene: TRBV10-3
clone size: many
D gene: TRBD2
CDR3 DNA: TGTGCCATCAATAGCGGGGGGGCTACAGATACGCAGTATTTT
CDR3 protein: CAINSGGATDTQYF

CDR3 length: 12
J gene: TRBJ1-5
V gene: TRBV11-1
clone size: NA
D gene: NA
CDR3 DNA: TGTGCCAGCAGTAGCGGTGGCTGGCCCCAGCATTTT
CDR3 protein: CASSSGGWPQHF

CDR3 length: 15
J gene: TRBJ2-2
V gene: TRBV5-1
clone size: many
D gene: TRBD2
CDR3 DNA: TGCGCCAGGCCGGGACTACCTACTGTATCCGGGGAGCTGTTTTTT
CDR3 protein: CARPGLPTVSGELFF

CDR3 length: 16
J gene: TRBJ2-2
V gene: TRBV20-1
clone size: many
D gene: NA
CDR3 DNA: TGCAGTGCTAGTATTTTGGCAGCCCCTAACACCGGGGAGCTGTTTTTT
CDR3 protein: CSASILAAPNTGELFF

CDR3 length: 13
J gene: TRBJ1-2
V gene: TRBV12-3/TRBV12-4
clone size: many
D gene: NA
CDR3 DNA: TGTGCCAGCACCGGAGCGGGCTACTATGGCTACACCTTC
CDR3 protein: CASTGAGYYGYTF

CDR3 length: 16
J gene: TRBJ2-5
V gene: TRBV11-3
clone size: few
D gene: TRBD2
CDR3 DNA: TGTGCCAGCAGCCGAGGACTAGCGGGGGGGGAAGAGACCCAGTACTTC
CDR3 protein: CASSRGLAGGEETQYF

CDR3 length: 16
J gene: TRBJ2-1
V gene: TRBV5-6
clone size: many
D gene: NA
CDR3 DNA: TGTGCCAGCACCATTTTCAACGGGGCCCGCTTGAATGAGCAGTTCTTC
CDR3 protein: CASTIFNGARLNEQFF

CDR3 length: 12
J gene: TRBJ2-7
V gene: TRBV10-2
clone size: many
D gene: NA
CDR3 DNA: TGCGCCAGCAGTGAATGGCAGGACGAGCAGTACTTC
CDR3 protein: CASSEWQDEQYF

CDR3 length: 15
J gene: TRBJ2-2
V gene: TRBV7-2
clone size: NA
D gene: TRBD1
CDR3 DNA: TGTGCCAGCAGCTTGCGGACAGGGTTGGGCGGGGAGCTGTTTTTT
CDR3 protein: CASSLRTGLGGELFF